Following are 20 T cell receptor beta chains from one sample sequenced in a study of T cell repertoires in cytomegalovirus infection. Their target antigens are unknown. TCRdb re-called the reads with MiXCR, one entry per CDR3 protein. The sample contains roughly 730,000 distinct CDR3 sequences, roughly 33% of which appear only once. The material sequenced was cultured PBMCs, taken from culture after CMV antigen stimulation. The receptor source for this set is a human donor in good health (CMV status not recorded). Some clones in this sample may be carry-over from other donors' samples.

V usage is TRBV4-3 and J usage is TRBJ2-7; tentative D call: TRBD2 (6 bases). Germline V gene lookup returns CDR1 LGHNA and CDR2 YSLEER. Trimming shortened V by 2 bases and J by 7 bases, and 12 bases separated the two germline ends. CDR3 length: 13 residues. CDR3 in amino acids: CASSQQLEGEQYF. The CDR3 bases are TGCGCCAGCAGCCAACAGCTGGAGGGGGAGCAGTACTTC.

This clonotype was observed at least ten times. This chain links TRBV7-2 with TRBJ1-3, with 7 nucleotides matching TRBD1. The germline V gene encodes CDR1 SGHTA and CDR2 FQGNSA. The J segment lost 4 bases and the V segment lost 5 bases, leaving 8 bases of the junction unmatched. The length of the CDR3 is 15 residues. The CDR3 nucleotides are TGTGCCAGCAGCACAGAGGGGGCGCGGGGAAACACCATATATTTT. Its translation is CASSTEGARGNTIYF.

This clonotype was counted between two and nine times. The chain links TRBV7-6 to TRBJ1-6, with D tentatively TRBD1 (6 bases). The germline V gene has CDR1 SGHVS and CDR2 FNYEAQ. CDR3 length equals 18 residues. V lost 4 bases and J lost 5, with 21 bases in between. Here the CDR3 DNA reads TGTGCCAGCAGCTCGCGGTGGGGGGCGCGGGGGAATAATTCACCCCTCCACTTT. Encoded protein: CASSSRWGARGNNSPLHF.

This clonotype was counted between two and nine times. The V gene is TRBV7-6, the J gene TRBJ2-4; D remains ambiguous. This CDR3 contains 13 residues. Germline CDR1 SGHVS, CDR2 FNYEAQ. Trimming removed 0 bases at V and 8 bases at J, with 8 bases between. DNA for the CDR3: TGTGCCAGCAGCTTAGCGCGACTGGACATTCAGTACTTC. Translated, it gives CASSLARLDIQYF.

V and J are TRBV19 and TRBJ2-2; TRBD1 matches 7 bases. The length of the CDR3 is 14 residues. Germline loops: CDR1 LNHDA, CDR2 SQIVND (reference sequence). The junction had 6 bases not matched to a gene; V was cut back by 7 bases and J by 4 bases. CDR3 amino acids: CASKRGLGTGELFF. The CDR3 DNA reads TGTGCCAGTAAAAGGGGGCTTGGCACCGGGGAGCTGTTTTTT.

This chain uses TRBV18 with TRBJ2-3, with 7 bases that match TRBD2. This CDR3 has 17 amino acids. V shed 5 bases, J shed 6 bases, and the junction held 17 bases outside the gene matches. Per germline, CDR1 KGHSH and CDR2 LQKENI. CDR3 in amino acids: CASSSIVLANEGDTQYF. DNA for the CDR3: TGTGCCAGCTCATCGATTGTACTAGCGAACGAGGGGGATACGCAGTATTTT.

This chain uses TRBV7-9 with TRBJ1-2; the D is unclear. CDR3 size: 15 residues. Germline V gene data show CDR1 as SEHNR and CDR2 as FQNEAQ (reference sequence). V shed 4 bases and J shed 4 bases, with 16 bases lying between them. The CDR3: CASSSPGRAGYGYTF. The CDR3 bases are TGTGCCAGCAGCTCCCCGGGGAGGGCTGGCTATGGCTACACCTTC.

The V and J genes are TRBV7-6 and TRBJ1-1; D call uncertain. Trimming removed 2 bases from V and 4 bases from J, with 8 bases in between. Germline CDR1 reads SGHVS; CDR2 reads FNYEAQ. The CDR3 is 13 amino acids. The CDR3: CASSLLGRTEAFF. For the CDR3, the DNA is TGTGCCAGCAGCTTATTGGGTCGCACTGAAGCTTTCTTT. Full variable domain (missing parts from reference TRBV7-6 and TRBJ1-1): GAGVSQSPRYKVTKRGQDVALRCDPISGHVSLYWYRQALGQGPEFLTYFNYEAQQDKSGLPNDRFSAERPEGSISTLTIQRTEQRDSAMYRCASSLLGRTEAFFGQGTRLTVV.

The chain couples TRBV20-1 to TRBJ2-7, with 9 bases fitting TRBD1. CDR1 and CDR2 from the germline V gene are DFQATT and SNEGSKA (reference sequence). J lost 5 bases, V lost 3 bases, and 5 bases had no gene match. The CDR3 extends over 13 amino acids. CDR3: CSASRDREHEQYF. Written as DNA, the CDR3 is TGCAGTGCTAGCCGGGACAGGGAGCACGAGCAGTACTTC.

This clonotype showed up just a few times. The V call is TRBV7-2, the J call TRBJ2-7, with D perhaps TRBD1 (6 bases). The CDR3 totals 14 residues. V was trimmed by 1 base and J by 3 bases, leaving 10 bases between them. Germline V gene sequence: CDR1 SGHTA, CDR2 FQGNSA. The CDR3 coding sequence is TGTGCCAGCAGCTTAGTCGAGGGGGACTACGAGCAGTACTTC. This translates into CASSLVEGDYEQYF.

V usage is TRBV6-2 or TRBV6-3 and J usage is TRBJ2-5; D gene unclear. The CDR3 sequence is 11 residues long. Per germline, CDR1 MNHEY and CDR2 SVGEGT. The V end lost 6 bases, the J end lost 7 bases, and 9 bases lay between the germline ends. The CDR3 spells CASSQGLTQYF. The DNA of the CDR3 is TGTGCCAGCAGCCAAGGGTTGACCCAGTACTTC.

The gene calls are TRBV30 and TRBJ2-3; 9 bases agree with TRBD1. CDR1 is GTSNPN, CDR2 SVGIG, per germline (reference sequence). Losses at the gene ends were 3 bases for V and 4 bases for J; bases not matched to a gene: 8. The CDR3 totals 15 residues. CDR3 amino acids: CAWREYRGLADTQYF. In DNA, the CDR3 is TGTGCCTGGAGAGAATACAGGGGGCTTGCAGATACGCAGTATTTT.

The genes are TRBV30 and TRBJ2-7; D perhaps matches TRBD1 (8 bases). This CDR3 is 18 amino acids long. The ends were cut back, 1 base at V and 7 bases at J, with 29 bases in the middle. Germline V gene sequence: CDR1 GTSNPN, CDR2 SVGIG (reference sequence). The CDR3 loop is CAWSGDRISRGRAREQYF. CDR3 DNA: TGTGCCTGGAGTGGGGACAGGATAAGTAGAGGGAGGGCCCGGGAGCAGTACTTC.

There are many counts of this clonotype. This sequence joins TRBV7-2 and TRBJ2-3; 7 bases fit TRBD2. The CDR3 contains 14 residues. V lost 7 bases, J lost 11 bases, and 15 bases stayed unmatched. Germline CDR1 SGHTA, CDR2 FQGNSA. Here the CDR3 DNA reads TGTGCCAGCACCCCGGGACTACGCAATTGGGGGCAGTATTTT. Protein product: CASTPGLRNWGQYF.

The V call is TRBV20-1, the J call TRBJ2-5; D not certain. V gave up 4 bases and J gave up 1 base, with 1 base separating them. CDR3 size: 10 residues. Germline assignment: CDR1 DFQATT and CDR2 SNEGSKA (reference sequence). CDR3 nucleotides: TGCAGTGCTACCCAAGAGACCCAGTACTTC. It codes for CSATQETQYF.

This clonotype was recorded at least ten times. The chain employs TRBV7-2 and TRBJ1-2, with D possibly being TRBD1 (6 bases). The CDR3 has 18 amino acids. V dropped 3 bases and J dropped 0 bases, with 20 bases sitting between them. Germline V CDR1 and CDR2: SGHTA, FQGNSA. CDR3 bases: TGTGCCAGCAGCTTGGGCCCCCCGGGGGCCACAGCTAACTATGGCTACACCTTC. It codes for CASSLGPPGATANYGYTF.

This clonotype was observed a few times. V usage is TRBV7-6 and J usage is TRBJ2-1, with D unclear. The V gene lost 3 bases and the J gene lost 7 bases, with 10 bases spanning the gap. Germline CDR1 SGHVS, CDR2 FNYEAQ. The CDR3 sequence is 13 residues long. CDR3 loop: CASSFSGKNEQFF. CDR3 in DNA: TGTGCCAGCAGCTTTTCAGGAAAGAATGAGCAGTTCTTC. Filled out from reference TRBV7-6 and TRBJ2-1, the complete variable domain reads GAGVSQSPRYKVTKRGQDVALRCDPISGHVSLYWYRQALGQGPEFLTYFNYEAQQDKSGLPNDRFSAERPEGSISTLTIQRTEQRDSAMYRCASSFSGKNEQFFGPGTRLTVL.

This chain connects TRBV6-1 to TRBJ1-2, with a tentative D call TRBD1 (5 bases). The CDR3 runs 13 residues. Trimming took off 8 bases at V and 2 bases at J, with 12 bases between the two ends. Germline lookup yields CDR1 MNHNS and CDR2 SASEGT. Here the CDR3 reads CASHLSGNYGYTF. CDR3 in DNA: TGTGCCAGCCACCTTTCAGGGAACTATGGCTACACCTTC.

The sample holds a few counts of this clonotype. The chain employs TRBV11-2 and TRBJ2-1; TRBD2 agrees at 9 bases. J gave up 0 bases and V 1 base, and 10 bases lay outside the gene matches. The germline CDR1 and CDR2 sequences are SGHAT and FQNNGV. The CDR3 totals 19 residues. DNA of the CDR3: TGTGCCAGCAGCTTAGGGTATTCTAGCGGGAAAAGCTCCTACAATGAGCAGTTCTTC. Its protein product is CASSLGYSSGKSSYNEQFF. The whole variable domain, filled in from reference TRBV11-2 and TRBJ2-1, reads EAGVAQSPRYKIIEKRQSVAFWCNPISGHATLYWYQQILGQGPKLLIQFQNNGVVDDSQLPKDRFSAERLKGVDSTLKIQPAKLEDSAVYLCASSLGYSSGKSSYNEQFFGPGTRLTVL.

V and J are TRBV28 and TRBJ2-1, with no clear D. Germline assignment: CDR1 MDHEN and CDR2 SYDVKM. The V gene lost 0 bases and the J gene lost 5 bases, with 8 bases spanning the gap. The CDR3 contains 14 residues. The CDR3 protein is CASSLWTLNNEQFF. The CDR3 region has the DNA TGTGCCAGCAGTTTATGGACTTTAAACAATGAGCAGTTCTTC. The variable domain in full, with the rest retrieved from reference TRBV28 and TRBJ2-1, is DVKVTQSSRYLVKRTGEKVFLECVQDMDHENMFWYRQDPGLGLRLIYFSYDVKMKEKGDIPEGYSVSREKKERFSLILESASTNQTSMYLCASSLWTLNNEQFFGPGTRLTVL.